A single sample gave rise to the 5 T cell receptor beta chains below, sequenced in a study of blood T cell repertoires in COVID-19 (dated by TCRdb to 2019 to 2021). Library creation used the immunoSEQ multiplex PCR assay. TCRdb took over this immuneACCESS table, retaining in-frame rearrangements with V and J assigned. Such tables are incomplete; in checked studies, under half of the missing clones stem from an unresolved V gene, and the remainder is unexplained. The sample table holds 100,000 to 150,000 clones, of which 88% were seen once. The biggest ten clones account for 0.95% to 1.5% of the sample. Source material: peripheral blood. The source of these receptors is a woman older than 75 with acute or convalescent COVID-19.

V gene TRBV20-1 combines with J gene TRBJ1-1; no firm D call. Germline V CDR1 and CDR2: DFQATT, SNEGSKA (reference sequence). This CDR3 contains 11 residues. V lost 8 bases and J 1 base, leaving 8 bases between the germline ends. DNA of the CDR3: TGCAGTCTAACCGGGAACACTGAAGCTTTCTTT. It is translated as CSLTGNTEAFF.

This clone came up a few times. The chain is built from TRBV5-5 and TRBJ1-2; 9 positions agree with TRBD1. The length of the CDR3 is 16 residues. The V gene end was trimmed by 1 base and the J gene end by 10 bases; junction bases not matched to a gene: 14. Germline V lookup: CDR1 SGHKS, CDR2 YYEKEE (reference sequence). The CDR3 nucleotides are TGTGCCAGCAGCTTGCGAGGAACCGGGACAGGGCCGGACTACACCTTC. Its protein is CASSLRGTGTGPDYTF.

CDR3 DNA: TGCAGTGCTAGTCTCCCGGGACTTGATGGCTACACCTTC. Its translation: CSASLPGLDGYTF. The V and J genes are TRBV20-1 and TRBJ1-2; possibly TRBD1 for D (5 bases). Trimming cost V 3 bases and J 6 bases, with 14 bases left between them. The CDR3 totals 13 residues. Germline CDR1 reads DFQATT; CDR2 reads SNEGSKA (reference sequence).

The rearrangement uses TRBV18 and TRBJ2-2; 12 nucleotides agree with TRBD2. Germline V gives CDR1 KGHSH, CDR2 LQKENI. V lost 6 bases and J lost 4; bases outside the gene matches: 6. The CDR3 runs to 16 residues. This chain's CDR3 is CASSLRLAGVTGELFF. The CDR3 DNA reads TGTGCCAGCTCCCTTAGACTAGCGGGAGTCACCGGGGAGCTGTTTTTT.

V and J are TRBV10-2 and TRBJ2-7, with D unclear. V was pared by 6 bases and J by 6 bases, with 15 bases between. The CDR3 has 13 amino acids. Germline V gene lookup returns CDR1 WSHSY and CDR2 SAAADI. CDR3 nucleotide sequence: TGCGCCAGCAGGGGTGCAGGCCCAACCGAGCAGTACTTC. Protein: CASRGAGPTEQYF.